This TCR beta chain was retrieved from a study of blood T cell repertoires in COVID-19. Overall study: Nucleic acid was either cDNA or gDNA, and it came from T cells, B-cell-depleted T cells, or PBMCs.

Sequencing used immunoSEQ multiplex PCR; TCRdb keeps in-frame clones, though not all of them. The top ten clones hold around 0.88% of a sample with approximately 300,000 clones, roughly 90% of them seen once. The CDR3 extends over 16 amino acids. Germline CDR1 reads MDHEN; CDR2 reads SYDVKM. The V segment lost 6 bases and the J segment 4 bases; nucleotides outside the gene matches: 7. The specimen sequenced was peripheral blood. J is TRBJ2-5 and V is TRBV28, with 14 positions matching TRBD2. This clonotype was sampled from a man in his thirties or forties with acute or convalescent COVID-19. CDR3 loop: CASSPGLAGGPETQYF. The CDR3 DNA follows: TGTGCCAGCAGCCCAGGACTAGCGGGAGGTCCAGAGACCCAGTACTTC.